This T cell receptor (beta chain) is drawn from a study of Tregs in tolerant kidney transplant recipients. This table comes from immunoSEQ multiplex PCR, and its TCRdb copy is limited to in-frame clones, with some not included. The repertoire holds some 90,000 clones, with over 85% as singletons. CDR3 length: 13 amino acids. Trimming at V came to 5 bases and at J to 4 bases, leaving 4 bases not matched to a gene. Germline CDR1 and CDR2: SGHAT and FQNNGV. The rearrangement links TRBV11-2 to TRBJ1-2; 7 positions match TRBD1. This receptor was obtained from a human donor in good health. Input material: CD8+ T cells from blood. The CDR3 DNA sequence: TGTGCCAGCAGCGACCGGGACAGCTATGGCTACACCTTC. Amino acid sequence: CASSDRDSYGYTF.